This T cell receptor (beta chain) was sequenced during a study of shared clonotypes between healthy human individuals (TCRdb year 2020). Regarding the research as a whole: Three men and a couple of women, aged 18 to 49 years, made up the cohort. For each donor, three plates each were used for CD4 naive and CD4 memory, two plates were used for CD8 naive, and one plate was used for CD8 memory. To estimate repertoire size and how much clonotypes are shared between individuals, the study performed deep sequencing of blood TCR repertoires from roughly five healthy adults. To increase sequencing depth and limit assay-specific biases, TCR repertoire library preparation and sequencing were carried out by different laboratories using diverse techniques. Between about 0.8 and 8.9 billion PBMCs per donor were obtained by leukapheresis. What the authors observed across the whole study: The genetic and exposure-history diversity represented was limited by the small number of donors. Across a handful of donors, around 5% of naive CD4, 3% to 4% of naive CD8, under 2.5% of memory CD4, and approximately 0.4% of memory CD8 clonotypes were shared. Based on pairwise subsampling, the degree of clonotype sharing among donors was expected to be affected by sequencing depth. Clonotypes shared by all four sorted-subset donors showed higher generation probabilities than non-shared clonotypes. Sampling was restricted to blood, and TCR repertoires in tissues likely differ from the TCR repertoires found in blood. Naive subsets generally had larger estimated clonotype richness than memory subsets. Even with the large sequencing depth, rarefaction of the sorted-subset datasets indicated that sequencing was incomplete.

Donors were healthy HIV-negative adults with no recently reported acute infections or vaccinations. Every donor was a Caucasian adult residing in Nashville, Tennessee, USA. Magnetic negative selection was used to enrich CD4+ T cells, after which naive cells were positively selected on CD45RA and the negative fraction became the memory subset. Blood was obtained by leukapheresis, after which PBMCs were separated by Ficoll-Histopaque density gradient centrifugation and cryopreserved in liquid nitrogen vapor phase. Purity and quantity of every magnetically sorted T cell population were checked by analytical flow cytometry. Genomic DNA was isolated from each sorted fraction and quantified by UV absorbance on a Nanodrop 2000c. V is cut back by 4 bases and J by 3 bases, with 4 bases in the junction unmatched. Spanning cysteine to phenylalanine, the CDR3 consists of 14 amino acids. Just the 42-base CDR3 DNA is kept, in frame starting at base 1. The germline V gene specifies SQVTM as CDR1 and ANQGSEA as CDR2.

Using the deep immunoSEQ assay, TCR CDR3 regions were amplified from genomic DNA by multiplex PCR. For each cell subset, the extracted genomic DNA was distributed evenly across all wells of several immunoSEQ 96-well plates, and each plate served as one replicate. For sorted subsets, each replicate PCR was loaded with approximately 190 ng genomic DNA, equivalent to 25,000 to 30,000 T cell genomes. The purified libraries were quantified using a Qubit 3.0 fluorometer, sized with a Bioanalyzer 2100, and then quantified again using the KAPA Library Quantification kit. A separate single-read 150-cycle Illumina NextSeq 550 flow cell was used to sequence each immunoSEQ 96-well plate. Turning to the authors' computational methods: Because only junctional sequences without quality scores were contained in the immunoSEQ output, filtering matching that applied to full-length reads could not be performed. To assign V/J genes and CDR3, sequences were annotated using PyIR, a Python wrapper for IgBLAST v1.9, with IMGT germline references. Any read was removed if the V/J assignment was weak (E-value above 1e-6), the CDR3 was missing, or the read contained stop codons, out-of-frame junctions, or ambiguous translated residues. V3J clonotypes were defined by identical inferred V gene, J gene, and CDR3 amino acid sequence. The percentage overlap between two repertoires was calculated by dividing the number of shared unique clonotypes by the size of the smaller repertoire. Richness of each repertoire was evaluated using RTK rarefaction, the Chao1 estimator, and Recon v2.1 estimates of unobserved clonotypes. OLGA was used to compute generation probabilities for all TCRbeta clonotypes that the gDNA method yielded from four donors. TCRdb holds this immuneACCESS table with in-frame rearrangements only. Some clones are missing; in checked studies, unresolved V genes explain under half, and the rest has no known cause. V and J calls and clone size are given by that table; D and trimming were obtained from the DNA. The sample includes about 1.1 million clones, with approximately 80% observed a single time. The ten largest clones represent almost 0.9% of the sample.

As to this clone: Its antigen target is currently unknown. Base qualities are not provided; no much larger clone lies one nucleotide away.

The origin of this receptor is a man between 18 and 35 years old in good health. Some clones in this sample may be carry-over from other donors' samples. Sequences were obtained from memory CD4+ T cells from PBMCs. In the paper's terms, the cell subset or site label means: CD45RA-negative fraction. The chain couples TRBV29-1 to TRBJ2-1, with 9 central nucleotides matching TRBD2. The CDR3 corresponds to CSVGLREGYNEQFF. The DNA sequence follows: TGCAGCGTTGGGTTGCGGGAGGGCTACAATGAGCAGTTCTTC.